The 9 T cell receptor beta chains given below trace back to one sample, sequenced in a study of blood T cells in healthy people across ages. A J-beta primer mix and a sample-barcoded 5' primer were used in a second PCR of roughly 6 to 11 cycles. TCRdb re-derived calls from the 5' RACE reads in MiXCR, one entry per CDR3 protein. The table includes around 790,000 distinct CDR3 sequences, roughly 44% detected once. Sequencing was performed on blood. These receptors were taken from a man aged 60 to 75 in good health.

This clonotype was recorded a few times. The CDR3 protein is CASSTGQGGISQPQHF. For the CDR3, the DNA is TGTGCCAGTAGTACTGGACAGGGAGGAATAAGTCAGCCCCAGCATTTT. The chain links TRBV19 to TRBJ1-5, with 8 bases lining up with TRBD1. Germline loops: CDR1 LNHDA, CDR2 SQIVND (reference sequence). Unmatched junction bases numbered 11, after V lost 4 bases and J lost 6 bases. This CDR3 has 16 amino acids.

The J gene is TRBJ2-3, the V gene TRBV5-1; 10 bases match TRBD1. With V trimmed by 4 bases and J by 4 bases, 9 bases remained unmatched. This CDR3 has 16 amino acids. CDR1 is SGHRS and CDR2 is YFSETQ in the germline V gene. CDR3 bases: TGCGCCAGCAGCGTCTCATGGACAGGGGGGGCAGATACGCAGTATTTT. Its protein is CASSVSWTGGADTQYF.

This clonotype was observed a few times. The rearrangement uses TRBV4-1 and TRBJ2-7; 9 bases agree with TRBD1. The V and J ends lost 3 bases and 2 bases, in that order; junction bases with no gene match: 11. The CDR3 is 17 residues long. The V gene's germline CDR1 is MGHRA and CDR2 YSYEKL. The CDR3, as DNA: TGCGCCAGCAGCCACCGAGGGACAGGGCCTTTTACCTACGAGCAGTACTTC. This sequence encodes CASSHRGTGPFTYEQYF.

The genes are TRBV5-1 and TRBJ2-4; D possibly corresponds to TRBD2 (5 bases). The end of the DNA fits TRBJ2-7 better, so the J call may be wrong. CDR3 length equals 15 residues. From germline, CDR1 is SGHRS and CDR2 YFSETQ. The CDR3 DNA is TGCGCCAGCAGTCTCGAGGGAATCAGTAATAGCGAGCAGTACTTC. Its protein product is CASSLEGISNSEQYF.

The V call is TRBV29-1, the J call TRBJ2-2; the match to TRBD1 covers 8 bases. There are 12 residues in the CDR3. Germline CDR1 and CDR2: SQVTM and ANQGSEA. After removal of 3 bases from V and 15 bases from J, the junction contained 9 bases not matched to a gene. The CDR3, as DNA: TGCAGCGTTGATCAGGGGGCGGGTATTGTGTTTTTT. Translation: CSVDQGAGIVFF.

The chain couples TRBV7-2 to TRBJ1-2; 11 bases agree with TRBD1. The germline gives CDR1 SGHTA, CDR2 FQGNSA. This CDR3 spans 16 amino acids. Trimming took 6 bases from V and 2 from J; bases not matched to a gene: 8. CDR3 sequence (DNA): TGTGCCAGCAGACCTCAGGGGACAGGGGGAAACTATGGCTACACCTTC. Translated: CASRPQGTGGNYGYTF.

This clonotype was observed a handful of times. The V call is TRBV7-2, the J call TRBJ2-7; unclear D gene. The CDR3 has 13 residues. The germline CDR1 and CDR2 sequences are SGHTA and FQGNSA. V gave up 2 bases and J gave up 5 bases, with 10 bases separating them. The CDR3 here is CASSLSPLHEQYF. CDR3 sequence (DNA): TGTGCCAGCAGCTTATCCCCCCTCCACGAGCAGTACTTC. Using reference TRBV7-2 and TRBJ2-7 for the parts outside the CDR3, the full variable domain is GAGVSQSPSNKVTEKGKDVELRCDPISGHTALYWYRQSLGQGLEFLIYFQGNSAPDKSGLPSDRFSAERTGGSVSTLTIQRTQQEDSAVYLCASSLSPLHEQYFGPGTRLTVT.

This clonotype came up a few times. The chain recombines TRBV20-1 with TRBJ2-6; D is uncertain. Germline CDR1 DFQATT, CDR2 SNEGSKA (reference sequence). Deletions cut 3 bases from V and 1 base from J, with 10 bases between. The CDR3 is 15 residues long. In DNA, the CDR3 is TGCAGTGCTAGTTCCTACGTATCTGGGGCCAACGTCCTGACTTTC. Residues: CSASSYVSGANVLTF.

V usage is TRBV6-5 and J usage is TRBJ2-3; 8 bases are a match to TRBD2. CDR1 MNHEY and CDR2 SVGAGI come from the germline V gene. This CDR3 is built from 15 residues. The J segment lost 1 base and the V segment lost 5 bases, leaving 5 bases of the junction unmatched. The CDR3 reads CASSTAGAGTDTQYF. The CDR3 region has the DNA TGTGCCAGCAGTACAGCGGGAGCTGGCACAGATACGCAGTATTTT.